A single sample gave rise to the 8 T cell receptor beta chains below, sequenced in a study of blood T cell repertoires in COVID-19. TCRdb keeps only in-frame clones here, not all; method: immunoSEQ multiplex PCR. Among about 110,000 clones listed, approximately 88% were seen once. Specimen: peripheral blood. Receptors were obtained from a human donor in a cohort sampled during active COVID-19.

The CDR3 region is CATSQDRVNQPQHF. CDR3 coding DNA: TGTGCCACCAGCCAGGACAGGGTCAATCAGCCCCAGCATTTT. The chain carries TRBV15 and TRBJ1-5; TRBD1 agrees at 8 bases. The CDR3 length is 14 residues. V trimming: 5 bases; J trimming: 3 bases; junction bases outside the gene matches: 3. The germline gives CDR1 LNHNV, CDR2 YYDKDF (reference sequence).

The chain joins TRBV19 to TRBJ1-1; 7 nucleotides align to TRBD1. V lost 1 base to trimming and J lost 4 bases; unmatched junction nucleotides: 6. The CDR3 length is 15 residues. Germline V gives CDR1 LNHDA, CDR2 SQIVND (reference sequence). The CDR3 DNA reads as TGTGCCAGTAGTATAGGAGTTTCAGGGGGCACTGAAGCTTTCTTT. Translation: CASSIGVSGGTEAFF.

This clone was detected only once. The chain recombines TRBV6-5 with TRBJ2-5; D is perhaps TRBD2 (5 bases). Germline V lookup: CDR1 MNHEY, CDR2 SVGAGI. Trimming shortened V by 5 bases and J by 4 bases, and 14 bases separated the two germline ends. The CDR3 is 14 amino acids. The CDR3 loop is CASSMRAPRETQYF. The CDR3 DNA sequence: TGTGCCAGCAGTATGAGGGCCCCCCGAGAGACCCAGTACTTC.

The V and J genes are TRBV7-9 and TRBJ2-1; D uncertain. Per germline, CDR1 SEHNR and CDR2 FQNEAQ (reference sequence). V was clipped by 5 bases and J by 7 bases, with 9 bases between them. This CDR3 is 12 amino acids long. The CDR3 loop is CASSELRNEQFF. In DNA, the CDR3 is TGTGCCAGCAGCGAGCTGAGGAATGAGCAGTTCTTC.

The V gene is TRBV10-3, the J gene TRBJ2-5; the match to TRBD2 covers 9 bases. The trim removed 4 bases at V and 5 bases at J, leaving 11 bases unmatched. Germline assignment: CDR1 ENHRY and CDR2 SYGVKD. The CDR3 runs 16 residues. CDR3 in DNA: TGTGCCATCAGTGCGGGCGGGAGGGCCGGAGGGGAGACCCAGTACTTC. This encodes CAISAGGRAGGETQYF.

This chain uses TRBV5-4 with TRBJ1-2, with 9 nucleotides matching TRBD1. The CDR3 runs 13 residues. Germline lookup yields CDR1 SGHNT and CDR2 YYREEE (reference sequence). V dropped 4 bases and J dropped 6; count of bases not matched to a gene: 4. In DNA, the CDR3 is TGTGCCAGCAGCAAGGACAGGGGAAATGGCTACACCTTC. Protein: CASSKDRGNGYTF.

The chain employs TRBV27 and TRBJ2-1, with D maybe TRBD2 (7 bases). The CDR3 sequence is 16 residues long. Germline-derived CDR1 and CDR2 are MNHEY and SMNVEV (reference sequence). The V and J ends lost 5 bases and 0 bases respectively, with 14 bases between them. CDR3 in DNA: TGTGCCAGCAGTATTACAGGGACTAACTCCTACAATGAGCAGTTCTTC. It translates to CASSITGTNSYNEQFF.

CDR3 protein: CASSSPGGLGTQYF. In DNA, the CDR3 is TGTGCCAGCAGTTCCCCCGGCGGACTCGGAACGCAGTATTTT. The chain is built from TRBV27 and TRBJ2-3, with TRBD2 as a possible D gene (5 bases). The CDR3 is 14 residues long. Trimming removed 4 bases at V and 9 bases at J, with 17 bases between. Germline assignment: CDR1 MNHEY and CDR2 SMNVEV (reference sequence).